The source of this T cell receptor (beta chain) is a study of blood T cell repertoires in COVID-19. Study-level background: Italy, Spain and the United States were the sources of the convalescent and acute COVID-19 samples. In each case, the material was cDNA or gDNA derived from T cells, B-cell-depleted T cells, or PBMCs.

The CDR3 extends over 14 amino acids. In germline, CDR1 is MGHDK, CDR2 SYGVNS. V was shortened by 6 bases and J by 3 bases, with 12 bases between the two germline ends. In the source study's methods: Estimates of nucleated cell counts were drawn from the amplification of reference gene primers. TCRdb keeps only in-frame clones here, not all; method: immunoSEQ multiplex PCR. V, J and clone size were drawn from that table, and D and trimming were deduced from the DNA. The data hold around 110,000 clones, with 80% to 85% observed a single time. This sequence was found in an older woman with acute or convalescent COVID-19. What was sequenced was peripheral blood. This sequence joins TRBV25-1 and TRBJ2-1; TRBD1 is a possible D gene (6 bases). The CDR3: CASRGAGDYNEQFF. The CDR3 DNA is TGTGCCAGCAGAGGAGCAGGGGACTACAATGAGCAGTTCTTC.